This TCR beta chain was sequenced during a study of blood T cell repertoires in COVID-19. Looked up from germline, CDR1 is MNHEY and CDR2 is SVGAGI. The CDR3 consists of 13 residues. Between the trimmed V and J ends, which lost 5 bases and 4 bases, there was a span of 9 bases. TCRdb's copy holds only in-frame clones and misses some; the assay was immunoSEQ multiplex PCR. Among 150,000 to 200,000 clones listed, around four fifths were seen once. The sample was peripheral blood. J is TRBJ1-5 and V is TRBV6-5; D possibly corresponds to TRBD1 (5 bases). The source of this sequence is a human donor in a cohort sampled during active COVID-19. CDR3 sequence reads: CASSKTGNQPQHF. The CDR3 DNA follows: TGTGCCAGCAGTAAAACAGGAAATCAGCCCCAGCATTTT.